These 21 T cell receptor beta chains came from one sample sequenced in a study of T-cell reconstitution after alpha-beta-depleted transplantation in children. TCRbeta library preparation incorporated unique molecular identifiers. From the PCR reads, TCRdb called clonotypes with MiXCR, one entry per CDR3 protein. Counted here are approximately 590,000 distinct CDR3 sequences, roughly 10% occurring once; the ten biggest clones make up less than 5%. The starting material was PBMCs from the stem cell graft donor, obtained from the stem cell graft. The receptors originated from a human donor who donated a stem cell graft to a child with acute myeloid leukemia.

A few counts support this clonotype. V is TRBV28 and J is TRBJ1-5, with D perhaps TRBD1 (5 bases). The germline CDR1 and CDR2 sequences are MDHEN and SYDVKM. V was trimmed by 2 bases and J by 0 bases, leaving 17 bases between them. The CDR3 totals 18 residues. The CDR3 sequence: CASSLLKGAGYSNQPQHF. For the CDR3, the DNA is TGTGCCAGCAGTTTACTCAAAGGGGCAGGATATAGCAATCAGCCCCAGCATTTT.

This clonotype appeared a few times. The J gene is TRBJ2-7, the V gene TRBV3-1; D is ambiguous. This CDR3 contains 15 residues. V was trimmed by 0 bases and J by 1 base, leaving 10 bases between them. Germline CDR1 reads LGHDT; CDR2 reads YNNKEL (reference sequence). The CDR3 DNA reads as TGTGCCAGCAGCCAAGATTCGGCCGGTTCCTACGAGCAGTACTTC. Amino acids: CASSQDSAGSYEQYF.

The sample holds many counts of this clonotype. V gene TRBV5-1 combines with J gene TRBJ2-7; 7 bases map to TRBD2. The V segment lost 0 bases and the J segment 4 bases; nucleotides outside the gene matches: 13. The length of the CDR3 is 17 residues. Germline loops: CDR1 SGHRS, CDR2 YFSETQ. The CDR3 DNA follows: TGCGCCAGCAGCTTGGCTAGCGGATCCAGTCGTATTTACGAGCAGTACTTC. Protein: CASSLASGSSRIYEQYF.

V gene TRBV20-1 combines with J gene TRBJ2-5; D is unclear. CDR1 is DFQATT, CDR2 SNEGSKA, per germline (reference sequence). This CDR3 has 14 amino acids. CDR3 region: CRPRLPTGKETQYF. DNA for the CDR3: TGCAGGCCAAGACTCCCAACTGGTAAAGAGACCCAGTACTTC.

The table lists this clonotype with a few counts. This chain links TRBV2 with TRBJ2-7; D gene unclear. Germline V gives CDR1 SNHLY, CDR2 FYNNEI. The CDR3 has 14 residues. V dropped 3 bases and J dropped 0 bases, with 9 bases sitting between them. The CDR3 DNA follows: TGTGCCAGCAGTGATGCGACGAGCTCCTACGAGCAGTACTTC. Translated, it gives CASSDATSSYEQYF.

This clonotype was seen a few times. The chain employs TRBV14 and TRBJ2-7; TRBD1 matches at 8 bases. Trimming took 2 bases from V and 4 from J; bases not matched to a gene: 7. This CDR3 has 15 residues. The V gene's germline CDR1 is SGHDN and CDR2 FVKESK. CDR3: CASSQSLRGRYEQYF. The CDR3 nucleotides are TGTGCCAGCAGCCAATCCCTCAGGGGGCGGTACGAGCAGTACTTC.

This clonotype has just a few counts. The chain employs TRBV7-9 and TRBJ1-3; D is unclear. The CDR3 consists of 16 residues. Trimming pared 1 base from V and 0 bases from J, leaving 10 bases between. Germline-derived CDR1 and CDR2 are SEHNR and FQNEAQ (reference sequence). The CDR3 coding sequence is TGTGCCAGCAGCTTAGACCTCGGTTTCTCTGGAAACACCATATATTTT. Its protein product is CASSLDLGFSGNTIYF.

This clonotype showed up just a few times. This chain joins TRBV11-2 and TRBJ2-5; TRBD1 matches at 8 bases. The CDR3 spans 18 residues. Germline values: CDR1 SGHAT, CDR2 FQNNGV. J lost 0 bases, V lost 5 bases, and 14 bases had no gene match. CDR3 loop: CASSPGGQGGHYQETQYF. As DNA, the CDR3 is TGTGCCAGCAGCCCAGGGGGCCAGGGCGGACATTACCAAGAGACCCAGTACTTC.

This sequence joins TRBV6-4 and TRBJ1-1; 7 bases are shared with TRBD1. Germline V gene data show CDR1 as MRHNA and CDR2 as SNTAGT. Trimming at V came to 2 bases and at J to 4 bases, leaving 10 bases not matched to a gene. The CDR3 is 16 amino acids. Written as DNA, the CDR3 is TGTGCCAGCAGTGACCGTCCGACAGGGATCGCCACTGAAGCTTTCTTT. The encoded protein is CASSDRPTGIATEAFF.

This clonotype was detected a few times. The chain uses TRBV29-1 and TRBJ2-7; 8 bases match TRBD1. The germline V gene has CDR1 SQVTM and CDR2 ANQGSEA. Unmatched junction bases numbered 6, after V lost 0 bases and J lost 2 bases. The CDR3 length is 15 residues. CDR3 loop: CSVEEGRTGTYEQYF. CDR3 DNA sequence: TGCAGCGTTGAAGAGGGGAGGACAGGGACCTACGAGCAGTACTTC.

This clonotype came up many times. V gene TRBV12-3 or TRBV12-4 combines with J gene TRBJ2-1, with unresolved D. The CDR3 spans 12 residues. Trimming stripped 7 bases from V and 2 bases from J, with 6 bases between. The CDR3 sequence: CASTRAYNEQFF. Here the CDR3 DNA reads TGTGCCAGCACCCGGGCCTACAATGAGCAGTTCTTC.

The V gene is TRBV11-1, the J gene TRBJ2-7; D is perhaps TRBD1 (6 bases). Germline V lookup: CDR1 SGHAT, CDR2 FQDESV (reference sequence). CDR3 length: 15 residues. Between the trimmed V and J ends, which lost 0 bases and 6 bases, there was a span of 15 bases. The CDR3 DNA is TGTGCCAGCAGCTTAGCTGTACAGGGATCTGGCGAGCAGTACTTC. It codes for CASSLAVQGSGEQYF.

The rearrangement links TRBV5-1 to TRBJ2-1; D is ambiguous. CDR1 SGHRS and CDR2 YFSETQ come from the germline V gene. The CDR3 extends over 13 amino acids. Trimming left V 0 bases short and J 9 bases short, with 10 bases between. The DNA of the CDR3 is TGCGCCAGCAGCTTGGGGCGGCTACTTGAGCAGTTCTTC. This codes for CASSLGRLLEQFF.

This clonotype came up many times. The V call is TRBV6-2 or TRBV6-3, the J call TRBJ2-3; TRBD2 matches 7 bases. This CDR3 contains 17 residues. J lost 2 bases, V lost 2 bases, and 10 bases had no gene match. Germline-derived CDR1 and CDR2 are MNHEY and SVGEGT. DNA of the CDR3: TGTGCCAGCAGTTACCCACCCTCGGCGGGAGCCACAGATACGCAGTATTTT. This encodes CASSYPPSAGATDTQYF.

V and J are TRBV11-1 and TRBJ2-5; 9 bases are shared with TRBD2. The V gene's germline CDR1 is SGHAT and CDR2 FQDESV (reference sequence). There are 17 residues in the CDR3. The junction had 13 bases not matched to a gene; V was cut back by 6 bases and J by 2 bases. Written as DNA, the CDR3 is TGTGCCAGCAGTCTTTGGGTTCTAGCGGGAAAACAAGAGACCCAGTACTTC. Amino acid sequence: CASSLWVLAGKQETQYF. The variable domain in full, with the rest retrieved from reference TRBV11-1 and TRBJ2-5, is EAEVAQSPRYKITEKSQAVAFWCDPISGHATLYWYRQILGQGPELLVQFQDESVVDDSQLPKDRFSAERLKGVDSTLKIQPAELGDSAMYLCASSLWVLAGKQETQYFGPGTRLLVL.

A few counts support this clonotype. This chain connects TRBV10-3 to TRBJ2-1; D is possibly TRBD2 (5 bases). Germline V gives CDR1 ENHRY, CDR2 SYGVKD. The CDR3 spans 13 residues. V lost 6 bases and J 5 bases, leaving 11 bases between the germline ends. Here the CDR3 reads CAIRLDGNNEQFF. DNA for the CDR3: TGTGCCATCAGACTAGATGGGAACAATGAGCAGTTCTTC.

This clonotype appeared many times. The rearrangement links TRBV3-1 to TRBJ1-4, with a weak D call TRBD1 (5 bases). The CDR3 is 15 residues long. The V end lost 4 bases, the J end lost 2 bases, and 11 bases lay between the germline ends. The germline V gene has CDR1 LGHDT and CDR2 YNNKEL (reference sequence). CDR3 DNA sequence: TGTGCCAGCAGCCCTCAGGGAACGACTAATGAAAAACTGTTTTTT. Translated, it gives CASSPQGTTNEKLFF.

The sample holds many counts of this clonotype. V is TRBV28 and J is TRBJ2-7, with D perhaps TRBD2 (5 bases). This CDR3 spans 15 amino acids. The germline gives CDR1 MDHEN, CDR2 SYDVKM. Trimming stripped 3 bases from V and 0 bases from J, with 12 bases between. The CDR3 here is CASSFQAASSYEQYF. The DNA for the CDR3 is TGTGCCAGCAGTTTTCAAGCGGCCTCCTCCTACGAGCAGTACTTC.

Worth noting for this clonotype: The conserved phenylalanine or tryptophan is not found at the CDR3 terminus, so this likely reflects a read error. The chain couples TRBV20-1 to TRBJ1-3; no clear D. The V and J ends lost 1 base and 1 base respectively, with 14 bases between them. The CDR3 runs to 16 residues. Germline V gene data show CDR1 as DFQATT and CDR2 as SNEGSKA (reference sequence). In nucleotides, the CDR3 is TGCAGTGCTAGAGTTAGCAGTCCTCAGTCTGGAAACACCATATATTCT. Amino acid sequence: CSARVSSPQSGNTIYS.

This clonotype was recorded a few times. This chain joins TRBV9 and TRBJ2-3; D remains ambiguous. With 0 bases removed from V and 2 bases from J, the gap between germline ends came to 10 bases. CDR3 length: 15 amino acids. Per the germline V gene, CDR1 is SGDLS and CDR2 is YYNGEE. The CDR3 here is CASSVDSGDTDTQYF. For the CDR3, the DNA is TGTGCCAGCAGCGTAGACTCGGGTGACACAGATACGCAGTATTTT.

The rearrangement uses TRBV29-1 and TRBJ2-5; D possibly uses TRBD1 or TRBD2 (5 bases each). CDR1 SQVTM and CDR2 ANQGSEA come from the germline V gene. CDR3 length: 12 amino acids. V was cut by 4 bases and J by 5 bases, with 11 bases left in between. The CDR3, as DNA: TGCAGCGTTGCTCCGGGGCGTGAGACCCAGTACTTC. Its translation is CSVAPGRETQYF.